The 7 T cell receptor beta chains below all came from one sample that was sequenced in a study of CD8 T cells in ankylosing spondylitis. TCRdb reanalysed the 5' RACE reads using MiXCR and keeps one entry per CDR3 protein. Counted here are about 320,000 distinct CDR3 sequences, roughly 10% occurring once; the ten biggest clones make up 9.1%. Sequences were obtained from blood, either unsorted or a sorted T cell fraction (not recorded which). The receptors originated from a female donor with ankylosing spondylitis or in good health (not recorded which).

The CDR3 loop is CASRTSVNTGELFF. The CDR3, as DNA: TGTGCCAGCAGGACTAGTGTGAACACCGGGGAGCTGTTTTTT. The chain joins TRBV19 to TRBJ2-2, with 7 nucleotides matching TRBD2. The V gene end was trimmed by 9 bases and the J gene end by 1 base; junction bases not matched to a gene: 5. The CDR3 has 14 amino acids. Germline CDR1 is LNHDA and CDR2 is SQIVND (reference sequence).

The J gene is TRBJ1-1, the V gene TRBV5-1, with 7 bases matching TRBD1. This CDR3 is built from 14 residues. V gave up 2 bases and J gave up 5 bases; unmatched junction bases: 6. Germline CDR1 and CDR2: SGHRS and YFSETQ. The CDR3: CASSFAGGKTEAFF. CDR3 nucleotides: TGCGCCAGCAGCTTCGCAGGGGGAAAAACTGAAGCTTTCTTT. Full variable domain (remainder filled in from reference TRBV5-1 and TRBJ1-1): KAGVTQTPRYLIKTRGQQVTLSCSPISGHRSVSWYQQTPGQGLQFLFEYFSETQRNKGNFPGRFSGRQFSNSRSEMNVSTLELGDSALYLCASSFAGGKTEAFFGQGTRLTVV.

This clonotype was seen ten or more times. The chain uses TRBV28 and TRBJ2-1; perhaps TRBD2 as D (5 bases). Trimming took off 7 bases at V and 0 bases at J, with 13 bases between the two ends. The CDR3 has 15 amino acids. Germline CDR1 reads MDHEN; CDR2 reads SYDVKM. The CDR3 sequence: CASIEDSSSYNEQFF. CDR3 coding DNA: TGTGCCAGCATTGAGGACTCGAGCTCCTACAATGAGCAGTTCTTC.

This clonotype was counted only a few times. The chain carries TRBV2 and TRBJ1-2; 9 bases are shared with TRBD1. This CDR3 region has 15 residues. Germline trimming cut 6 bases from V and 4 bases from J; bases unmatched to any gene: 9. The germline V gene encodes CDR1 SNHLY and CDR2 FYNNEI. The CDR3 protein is CASSAQGQGTYGYTF. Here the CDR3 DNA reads TGTGCCAGCAGCGCCCAGGGACAGGGAACCTATGGCTACACCTTC.

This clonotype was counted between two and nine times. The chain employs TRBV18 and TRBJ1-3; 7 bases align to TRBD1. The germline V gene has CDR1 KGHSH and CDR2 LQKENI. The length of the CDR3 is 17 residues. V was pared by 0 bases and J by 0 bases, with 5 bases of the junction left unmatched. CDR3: CASSPPTGPYSGNTIYF. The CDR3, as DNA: TGTGCCAGCTCACCACCGACAGGGCCCTACTCTGGAAACACCATATATTTT.

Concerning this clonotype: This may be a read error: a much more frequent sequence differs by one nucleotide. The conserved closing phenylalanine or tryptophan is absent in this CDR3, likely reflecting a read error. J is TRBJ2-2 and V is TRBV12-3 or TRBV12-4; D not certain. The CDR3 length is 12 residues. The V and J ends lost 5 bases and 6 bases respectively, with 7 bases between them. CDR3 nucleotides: TGTGCCAGCAGTCCCATAGCCGGGGAGCTGTTTTAT. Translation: CASSPIAGELFY.

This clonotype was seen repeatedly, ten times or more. CDR3 residues: CASILDNSNQPQHF. In nucleotides, the CDR3 is TGTGCCAGCATATTGGATAATAGCAATCAGCCCCAGCATTTT. V gene TRBV6-1 combines with J gene TRBJ1-5; D gene uncertain. The CDR3 has 14 amino acids. Looked up from germline, CDR1 is MNHNS and CDR2 is SASEGT. V lost 7 bases to trimming and J lost 0 bases, with 10 bases between them.